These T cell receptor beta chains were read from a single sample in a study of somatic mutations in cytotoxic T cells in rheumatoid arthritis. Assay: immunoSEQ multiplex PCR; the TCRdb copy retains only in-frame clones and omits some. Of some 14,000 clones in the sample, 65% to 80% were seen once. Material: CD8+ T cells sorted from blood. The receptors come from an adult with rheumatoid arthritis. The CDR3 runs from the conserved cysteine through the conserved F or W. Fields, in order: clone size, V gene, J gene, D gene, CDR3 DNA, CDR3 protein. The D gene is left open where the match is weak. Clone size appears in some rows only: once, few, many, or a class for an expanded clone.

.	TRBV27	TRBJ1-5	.	TGTGCCAGCAGTTTTGGGGCGGATAATCAGCCCCAGCATTTT	CASSFGADNQPQHF
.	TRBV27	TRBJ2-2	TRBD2	TGTGCCAGCACCATCGGGGGGATCACCGGGGAGCTGTTTTTT	CASTIGGITGELFF
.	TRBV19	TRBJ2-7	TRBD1	TGTGCCAGTAGTATTTGGCGGCCAGGGGGCCCTTACGAGCAGTACTTC	CASSIWRPGGPYEQYF
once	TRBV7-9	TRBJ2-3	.	TGTGCCAGCAGCTTAGAGGGGGGAGACCCTAGCACAGATACGCAGTATTTT	CASSLEGGDPSTDTQYF
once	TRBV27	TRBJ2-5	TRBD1	TGTGCCAGCAGTTTATCGGGTTACAGGGGCGAAGAGACCCAGTACTTC	CASSLSGYRGEETQYF
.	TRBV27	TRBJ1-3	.	TGTGCCAGCAAGCCGGAGGGATACTCTGGAAACACCATATATTTT	CASKPEGYSGNTIYF
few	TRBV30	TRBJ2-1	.	TGTGCCTGGAGTGCAAGTGAGCAGTTCTTC	CAWSASEQFF
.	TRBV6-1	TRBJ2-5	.	TGTGCCAGCAGGGGGGTTCAAGAGACCCAGTACTTC	CASRGVQETQYF
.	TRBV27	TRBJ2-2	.	TGTGCCAGCAGCGGACTCCCCACCGGGGAGCTGTTTTTT	CASSGLPTGELFF
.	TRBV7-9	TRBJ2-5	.	TGTGCCAGCAGCTTAGCAGTTTACGACCCCGGGAGAGAGACCCAGTACTTC	CASSLAVYDPGRETQYF
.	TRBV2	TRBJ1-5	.	TGTGCCAGCAGTACAGGAAATAGCAATCAGCCCCAGCATTTT	CASSTGNSNQPQHF
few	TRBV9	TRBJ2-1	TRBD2	TGTGCCAGCAGCGTAGCGGGAGGGGACGATGAGCAGTTCTTC	CASSVAGGDDEQFF